The next 28 T cell receptor beta chains were all read from a single sample in a study of shared clonotypes between healthy human individuals. Clones were read by immunoSEQ multiplex PCR, and TCRdb kept only the in-frame ones, dropping some. This table holds some 1.1 million clones, approximately 77% found once. The sample taken for sequencing was memory CD4+ T cells from PBMCs. Subset noted: CD45RA-negative fraction. Receptor source: a man younger than 35 in good health. Some clones in this sample may be carry-over from other donors' samples.

The CDR3, as DNA: TGTGCCAGCAGCCCGGGACTAGCGGCCTACAATGAGCAGTTCTTC. As protein: CASSPGLAAYNEQFF. The chain links TRBV7-2 to TRBJ2-1, with 11 bases identical to TRBD2. CDR1 and CDR2 (germline): SGHTA, FQGNSA. CDR3 length: 15 residues. The V segment lost 5 bases and the J segment 2 bases; nucleotides outside the gene matches: 2.

This chain connects TRBV7-9 to TRBJ1-1, with no clear D. The V end was cut by 5 bases, the J end by 3 bases, with 16 bases between. Looked up from germline, CDR1 is SEHNR and CDR2 is FQNEAQ (reference sequence). CDR3 size: 15 residues. CDR3 nucleotides: TGTGCCAGCAGCGCCCTTAGTGGCGGGGACACTGAAGCTTTCTTT. Translating it yields CASSALSGGDTEAFF.

About this clone: Other DNA sequences in this sample translate to the same CDR3. The chain recombines TRBV28 with TRBJ2-5, with D unclear. Trimming stripped 3 bases from V and 5 bases from J, with 10 bases between. The CDR3 loop spans 13 amino acids. Germline values: CDR1 MDHEN, CDR2 SYDVKM. For the CDR3, the DNA is TGTGCCAGCAGTTTCCTGGGCAGGGAGACCCAGTACTTC. This translates into CASSFLGRETQYF.

This clone was counted many times. The J gene is TRBJ1-2, the V gene TRBV5-1, with a possible D match to TRBD1 (5 bases). CDR1 is SGHRS, CDR2 YFSETQ, per germline. The CDR3 extends over 15 amino acids. The V end lost 0 bases, the J end lost 3 bases, and 12 bases lay between the germline ends. The CDR3 DNA reads TGCGCCAGCAGCTTGGGACGGGGGATTGACTATGGCTACACCTTC. Protein: CASSLGRGIDYGYTF.

The chain employs TRBV29-1 and TRBJ2-1; D perhaps matches TRBD1 (5 bases). Trimming pared 4 bases from V and 8 bases from J, leaving 15 bases between. The CDR3 length is 13 residues. Germline V CDR1 and CDR2: SQVTM, ANQGSEA. CDR3 nucleotides: TGCAGCGTTGGCAGGGTCGGTTTGCATGAGCAGTTCTTC. It codes for CSVGRVGLHEQFF.

The chain joins TRBV5-1 to TRBJ1-1; D not certain. Trimming removed 4 bases from V and 1 base from J, with 8 bases in between. The CDR3 contains 13 residues. From germline, CDR1 is SGHRS and CDR2 YFSETQ. The CDR3 here is CASSAAPNTEAFF. CDR3 coding DNA: TGCGCCAGCAGCGCGGCTCCGAACACTGAAGCTTTCTTT.

The V call is TRBV5-1, the J call TRBJ1-1; 7 nucleotides match TRBD1. Germline V gene data show CDR1 as SGHRS and CDR2 as YFSETQ. This CDR3 has 16 amino acids. J lost 0 bases, V lost 4 bases, and 9 bases had no gene match. CDR3 protein: CASSPLWDRVNTEAFF. The CDR3 nucleotides read TGCGCCAGCAGCCCGCTGTGGGACAGAGTGAACACTGAAGCTTTCTTT.

The J gene is TRBJ2-7, the V gene TRBV10-2; D possibly uses TRBD1 or TRBD2 (5 bases each). From germline, CDR1 is WSHSY and CDR2 SAAADI. Trimming pared 0 bases from V and 5 bases from J, leaving 11 bases between. The CDR3 is 14 amino acids. The CDR3 loop is CASSESLGTHEQYF. CDR3 DNA sequence: TGCGCCAGCAGTGAGTCCTTAGGGACCCACGAGCAGTACTTC.

The V gene is TRBV19, the J gene TRBJ2-1; D may be TRBD1 or TRBD2 (5 bases each). The CDR3 is 12 residues long. Trimming left V 4 bases short and J 4 bases short, with 5 bases between. CDR1 is LNHDA, CDR2 SQIVND, per germline (reference sequence). The CDR3 is CASSRGYNEQFF. CDR3 DNA sequence: TGTGCCAGTAGTAGGGGGTACAATGAGCAGTTCTTC.

The chain joins TRBV5-6 to TRBJ2-1; 8 nucleotides line up with TRBD1. The CDR3 totals 13 residues. Germline V gene data show CDR1 as SGHDT and CDR2 as YYEEEE. J gave up 7 bases and V 4 bases, and 4 bases lay outside the gene matches. The CDR3 DNA follows: TGTGCCAGCAGCCAGGACAGGGTGAATGAGCAGTTCTTC. As protein: CASSQDRVNEQFF.

Here the CDR3 DNA reads TGCGCCAGCAGCATACTAGCGGGAGGGCCTCCCAATGAGCAGTTCTTC. Translating gives CASSILAGGPPNEQFF. This rearrangement joins TRBV5-1 to TRBJ2-1, with 13 positions matching TRBD2. CDR3 length: 16 residues. The J segment lost 6 bases and the V segment lost 4 bases, leaving 7 bases of the junction unmatched. From germline, CDR1 is SGHRS and CDR2 YFSETQ. Looking up the rest from reference TRBV5-1 and TRBJ2-1 gives the full variable domain: KAGVTQTPRYLIKTRGQQVTLSCSPISGHRSVSWYQQTPGQGLQFLFEYFSETQRNKGNFPGRFSGRQFSNSRSEMNVSTLELGDSALYLCASSILAGGPPNEQFFGPGTRLTVL.

The chain couples TRBV15 to TRBJ2-2; D may be TRBD2 (7 bases). V gave up 6 bases and J gave up 3 bases, with 14 bases separating them. The CDR3 loop spans 15 amino acids. In germline, CDR1 is LNHNV, CDR2 YYDKDF (reference sequence). Here the CDR3 DNA reads TGTGCCACCAGACCACAGGGAGGGGACACCGGGGAGCTGTTTTTT. It codes for CATRPQGGDTGELFF.

This clone appeared once. The CDR3 is CASSLGRYQLTNTEAFF. CDR3 sequence (DNA): TGTGCCAGCAGCTTAGGGCGGTATCAACTCACAAACACTGAAGCTTTCTTT. This chain uses TRBV13 with TRBJ1-1; D call uncertain. Trimming stripped 0 bases from V and 2 bases from J, with 16 bases between. The germline CDR1 and CDR2 sequences are PRHDT and FYEKMQ (reference sequence). The CDR3 runs to 17 residues.

The rearrangement links TRBV2 to TRBJ2-7; 11 bases are a match to TRBD2. Germline V gives CDR1 SNHLY, CDR2 FYNNEI. The CDR3 is 18 residues long. Losses at the gene ends were 5 bases for V and 1 base for J; bases not matched to a gene: 13. The CDR3 region is CASSWTGTSGALSYEQYF. The CDR3 bases are TGTGCCAGCAGTTGGACCGGGACTAGCGGTGCCCTTTCCTACGAGCAGTACTTC. The full variable domain, completed using reference TRBV2 and TRBJ2-7, is EPEVTQTPSHQVTQMGQEVILRCVPISNHLYFYWYRQILGQKVEFLVSFYNNEISEKSEIFDDQFSVERPDGSNFTLKIRSTKLEDSAMYFCASSWTGTSGALSYEQYFGPGTRLTVT.

The chain combines TRBV6-5 with TRBJ1-5, with D hard to call. The CDR3 totals 14 residues. Germline values: CDR1 MNHEY, CDR2 SVGAGI. The V end lost 2 bases, the J end lost 2 bases, and 7 bases lay between the germline ends. Written as DNA, the CDR3 is TGTGCCAGCAGTTACGAGGCAGGCAATCAGCCCCAGCATTTT. As protein: CASSYEAGNQPQHF.

The genes are TRBV5-1 and TRBJ2-5; TRBD2 matches at 15 bases. CDR1 SGHRS and CDR2 YFSETQ come from the germline V gene. This CDR3 has 17 amino acids. V lost 4 bases, J lost 1 base, and 5 bases stayed unmatched. CDR3 sequence: CASSRGLAGGIQETQYF. The CDR3, as DNA: TGCGCCAGCAGCCGCGGACTAGCGGGAGGGATCCAAGAGACCCAGTACTTC. Complete variable domain (other parts from reference TRBV5-1 and TRBJ2-5): KAGVTQTPRYLIKTRGQQVTLSCSPISGHRSVSWYQQTPGQGLQFLFEYFSETQRNKGNFPGRFSGRQFSNSRSEMNVSTLELGDSALYLCASSRGLAGGIQETQYFGPGTRLLVL.

This clone showed up just once. CDR3 DNA sequence: TGTGCCAGCTCACAACAGGATTACGAGCAGTACTTC. Translating it yields CASSQQDYEQYF. V and J are TRBV18 and TRBJ2-7, with TRBD1 as a possible D gene (5 bases). The germline V gene has CDR1 KGHSH and CDR2 LQKENI. V lost 4 bases and J lost 4, with 8 bases in between. This CDR3 is built from 12 residues.

The chain has TRBV6-5 and TRBJ2-7; 12 bases align to TRBD1. Looked up from germline, CDR1 is MNHEY and CDR2 is SVGAGI. The CDR3 runs to 14 residues. V lost 6 bases and J lost 5; bases outside the gene matches: 5. The CDR3 bases are TGTGCCAGCAGGGGGACAGGGGGCGTCCACGAGCAGTACTTC. Translated, it gives CASRGTGGVHEQYF.

The chain carries TRBV7-9 and TRBJ2-1; a possible D gene is TRBD2 (6 bases). This CDR3 is built from 16 residues. With 5 bases removed from V and 5 bases from J, the gap between germline ends came to 19 bases. Looked up from germline, CDR1 is SEHNR and CDR2 is FQNEAQ (reference sequence). As DNA, the CDR3 is TGTGCCAGCAGCGCCATCGGAGGAGGGGCCCACAATGAGCAGTTCTTC. It translates to CASSAIGGGAHNEQFF.

This clone was recorded a few times. The chain couples TRBV28 to TRBJ2-3; no definite D call. The V gene's germline CDR1 is MDHEN and CDR2 SYDVKM. V was cut by 8 bases and J by 3 bases, with 6 bases left in between. The CDR3 is 11 residues long. DNA of the CDR3: TGTGCCAGCGGGATGACAGATACGCAGTATTTT. Protein: CASGMTDTQYF. Using reference TRBV28 and TRBJ2-3 for the parts outside the CDR3, the full variable domain is DVKVTQSSRYLVKRTGEKVFLECVQDMDHENMFWYRQDPGLGLRLIYFSYDVKMKEKGDIPEGYSVSREKKERFSLILESASTNQTSMYLCASGMTDTQYFGPGTRLTVL.

CDR3 sequence: CASSRGTSGQETQYF. The CDR3 coding sequence is TGTGCCAGCAGCAGAGGGACTAGCGGGCAAGAGACCCAGTACTTC. The chain uses TRBV7-2 and TRBJ2-5; 12 positions agree with TRBD2. V shed 5 bases, J shed 2 bases, and the junction held 3 bases outside the gene matches. The CDR3 contains 15 residues. Germline CDR1 SGHTA, CDR2 FQGNSA.

A word on this clone: Other DNA sequences from this sample encode an identical CDR3 as well. The chain links TRBV5-1 to TRBJ1-3; no firm D call. The germline CDR1 and CDR2 sequences are SGHRS and YFSETQ. V lost 3 bases, J lost 3 bases, and 10 bases lay in between. The CDR3 length is 14 residues. CDR3 loop: CASSSEGSGNTIYF. CDR3 bases: TGCGCCAGCAGCTCCGAAGGGAGTGGAAACACCATATATTTT.

CDR3: CATSGRNEGYTF. The CDR3 region has the DNA TGTGCCACCTCCGGACGGAACGAAGGCTACACCTTC. The chain carries TRBV28 and TRBJ1-2, with D unclear. Looked up from germline, CDR1 is MDHEN and CDR2 is SYDVKM. The CDR3 is made up of 12 amino acids. V was trimmed by 10 bases and J by 8 bases, leaving 17 bases between them.

This chain joins TRBV4-2 and TRBJ1-2; D remains unclear. This CDR3 has 13 amino acids. Germline V gene sequence: CDR1 LGHNA, CDR2 YNFKEQ. Trimming took 4 bases from V and 1 from J, leaving 7 bases between them. CDR3 in amino acids: CASSRKYNYGYTF. The CDR3 DNA is TGTGCCAGCAGCCGCAAATATAACTATGGCTACACCTTC.

This clone showed up many times. The rearrangement links TRBV6-5 to TRBJ1-2; a weak D match, TRBD1 (6 bases). The CDR3 runs to 14 residues. Germline V gene lookup returns CDR1 MNHEY and CDR2 SVGAGI. V dropped 6 bases and J dropped 8 bases, with 19 bases sitting between them. The CDR3 nucleotides read TGTGCCAGCAGGCCTAGACGGGGGGCTGGCGGCTACACCTTC. This codes for CASRPRRGAGGYTF.

The chain is built from TRBV6-1 and TRBJ2-7; the D gene is possibly TRBD2 (5 bases). This CDR3 spans 14 amino acids. V was cut by 6 bases and J by 1 base, with 13 bases left in between. The germline V gene has CDR1 MNHNS and CDR2 SASEGT. CDR3 residues: CASRVSGGSYEQYF. The DNA of the CDR3 is TGTGCCAGCAGAGTGAGTGGCGGGTCCTACGAGCAGTACTTC.

This clone was counted many times. The genes are TRBV5-4 and TRBJ2-6; TRBD2 might be the D (6 bases). CDR1 and CDR2 from the germline V gene are SGHNT and YYREEE (reference sequence). Trimming pared 4 bases from V and 4 bases from J, leaving 9 bases between. The CDR3 length is 14 residues. The CDR3 nucleotides read TGTGCCAGCAGCCGGGGGACCGGGGCCAACGTCCTGACTTTC. This encodes CASSRGTGANVLTF.

V is TRBV11-3 and J is TRBJ2-7, with D possibly matching TRBD2 (6 bases). The ends were cut back, 4 bases at V and 6 bases at J, with 13 bases in the middle. This CDR3 is 13 amino acids long. Germline V CDR1 and CDR2: SGHNT, YENEEA. The CDR3 sequence: CASSSISGAEQYF. DNA of the CDR3: TGTGCCAGCAGCTCGATTAGCGGCGCCGAGCAGTACTTC. The full variable domain, its missing parts supplied by reference TRBV11-3 and TRBJ2-7, is EAGVVQSPRYKIIEKKQPVAFWCNPISGHNTLYWYLQNLGQGPELLIRYENEEAVDDSQLPKDRFSAERLKGVDSTLKIQPAELGDSAVYLCASSSISGAEQYFGPGTRLTVT.